Following are 21 T cell receptor beta chains from one sample sequenced in a study of shared clonotypes between healthy human individuals. Naive CD8 populations comprised CD45RO-negative cells positively selected for CCR7, excluding terminally differentiated effector memory CD45RA+ cells. The assay was immunoSEQ multiplex PCR, and TCRdb's table has in-frame clones only and misses some. Of 1.5 million to 2.5 million clones in the sample, over 85% were seen once. Sequencing used naive CD8+ T cells sorted from blood. All receptors come from a man aged 18 to 29 in good health.

This clone was seen a few times. This chain uses TRBV2 with TRBJ1-6; D is unresolved. V was pared by 0 bases and J by 7 bases, with 16 bases between. Germline V gene data show CDR1 as SNHLY and CDR2 as FYNNEI. The CDR3 sequence is 17 residues long. Written as DNA, the CDR3 is TGTGCCAGCAGTGAAGCGCTTCAAGGGTCTTGGAATTCACCCCTCCACTTT. This encodes CASSEALQGSWNSPLHF.

The genes are TRBV28 and TRBJ1-4, with TRBD1 as a possible D gene (6 bases). Trimming left V 4 bases short and J 11 bases short, with 17 bases between. There are 14 residues in the CDR3. The germline CDR1 and CDR2 sequences are MDHEN and SYDVKM. In DNA form, the CDR3 reads TGTGCCAGCAGTTCCCCCCTGGGGAGGGGGAAACTGTTTTTT. Its protein product is CASSSPLGRGKLFF.

The chain joins TRBV28 to TRBJ2-2; 10 bases align to TRBD2. The trim removed 4 bases at V and 1 base at J, leaving 6 bases unmatched. The CDR3 covers 17 residues. CDR1 and CDR2 from the germline V gene are MDHEN and SYDVKM. The CDR3 nucleotides are TGTGCCAGCAGTTCGAATCTAGCGGGGGAGAACACCGGGGAGCTGTTTTTT. Its protein is CASSSNLAGENTGELFF.

V gene TRBV27 combines with J gene TRBJ2-7; 7 bases agree with TRBD2. The trim removed 2 bases at V and 3 bases at J, leaving 7 bases unmatched. The CDR3 runs 15 residues. In germline, CDR1 is MNHEY, CDR2 SMNVEV (reference sequence). The CDR3 DNA reads as TGTGCCAGCAGTTTAAGTCGGGGGGACGACTACGAGCAGTACTTC. Its translation is CASSLSRGDDYEQYF.

The V call is TRBV27, the J call TRBJ2-7, with 13 bases fitting TRBD2. The CDR3 runs 16 residues. V shed 4 bases and J 3 bases; nucleotides not matched to a gene: 6. Looked up from germline, CDR1 is MNHEY and CDR2 is SMNVEV (reference sequence). CDR3 DNA: TGTGCCAGCAGTTGGGGACTAGCGGGAAACGGCTACGAGCAGTACTTC. Protein: CASSWGLAGNGYEQYF.

Of note for this clone: At the DNA level, this CDR3 is encoded by other sequences in the same sample as well. The chain couples TRBV11-2 to TRBJ2-7; possible D gene TRBD2, 6 bases. The CDR3 sequence is 13 residues long. Germline CDR1 and CDR2: SGHAT and FQNNGV. V was cut by 3 bases and J by 0 bases, with 6 bases left in between. The CDR3 DNA reads TGTGCCAGCAGCTTCGGGAGCTCCTACGAGCAGTACTTC. As protein: CASSFGSSYEQYF.

This chain links TRBV7-8 with TRBJ1-1; D may be TRBD1 (5 bases). The CDR3 loop spans 14 amino acids. Germline values: CDR1 SGHVS, CDR2 FQNEAQ. Trimming shortened V by 5 bases and J by 1 base, and 11 bases separated the two germline ends. The CDR3 region has the DNA TGTGCCAGCAGCGAATGGGACGGGAACACTGAAGCTTTCTTT. Its protein is CASSEWDGNTEAFF.

The rearrangement uses TRBV6-5 and TRBJ2-7, with D maybe TRBD2 (6 bases). The CDR3 sequence is 15 residues long. V was trimmed by 2 bases and J by 3 bases, leaving 14 bases between them. Germline V gives CDR1 MNHEY, CDR2 SVGAGI. The CDR3 nucleotides read TGTGCCAGCAGTTACGGTACGGGAGAGGGCTACGAGCAGTACTTC. Translated, it gives CASSYGTGEGYEQYF.

The chain links TRBV19 to TRBJ2-7; 8 nucleotides align to TRBD1. There are 15 residues in the CDR3. The junction had 8 bases not matched to a gene; V was cut back by 7 bases and J by 0 bases. From germline, CDR1 is LNHDA and CDR2 SQIVND (reference sequence). CDR3: CASNTDRGSSYEQYF. The CDR3, as DNA: TGTGCCAGTAACACCGACAGGGGTAGCTCCTACGAGCAGTACTTC. The variable domain in full, completed from reference TRBV19 and TRBJ2-7, reads DGGITQSPKYLFRKEGQNVTLSCEQNLNHDAMYWYRQDPGQGLRLIYYSQIVNDFQKGDIAEGYSVSREKKESFPLTVTSAQKNPTAFYLCASNTDRGSSYEQYFGPGTRLTVT.

This clone appeared a single time. J is TRBJ2-3 and V is TRBV5-1; D perhaps matches TRBD2 (5 bases). The CDR3 is 16 amino acids. Per the germline V gene, CDR1 is SGHRS and CDR2 is YFSETQ. V dropped 0 bases and J dropped 5 bases, with 16 bases sitting between them. CDR3 region: CASSLESGWVGDTQYF. The DNA for the CDR3 is TGCGCCAGCAGCTTGGAGAGCGGTTGGGTTGGAGATACGCAGTATTTT.

The V call is TRBV5-5, the J call TRBJ2-7; D is ambiguous. Germline CDR1 is SGHKS and CDR2 is YYEKEE (reference sequence). CDR3 length: 14 amino acids. Trimming shortened V by 0 bases and J by 2 bases, and 9 bases separated the two germline ends. In DNA form, the CDR3 reads TGTGCCAGCAGCTTGGAAGGCTATCCCTACGAGCAGTACTTC. Translated: CASSLEGYPYEQYF.

This clone occurred a few times. J is TRBJ1-6 and V is TRBV27; D unresolved. This CDR3 has 16 amino acids. Germline V gives CDR1 MNHEY, CDR2 SMNVEV (reference sequence). Trimming shortened V by 5 bases and J by 7 bases, and 18 bases separated the two germline ends. The CDR3: CASSDVPQYGNSPLHF. DNA of the CDR3: TGTGCCAGCAGTGACGTTCCCCAGTATGGGAATTCACCCCTCCACTTT.

The chain is built from TRBV5-8 and TRBJ1-5, with D tentatively TRBD1 (6 bases). The CDR3 has 16 residues. Germline lookup yields CDR1 SGHTS and CDR2 YDEGEE. Deletions cut 4 bases from V and 0 bases from J, with 14 bases between. The CDR3 protein is CASSLVTGYSNQPQHF. The CDR3 bases are TGTGCCAGCAGCCTAGTTACAGGGTATAGCAATCAGCCCCAGCATTTT.

The V call is TRBV19, the J call TRBJ1-1; D not resolved. Trimming took 1 base from V and 0 from J, leaving 6 bases between them. CDR1 and CDR2 from the germline V gene are LNHDA and SQIVND (reference sequence). CDR3 length: 14 amino acids. The CDR3 loop is CASSIADLNTEAFF. In DNA, the CDR3 is TGTGCCAGTAGTATAGCGGACTTGAACACTGAAGCTTTCTTT. The whole variable domain, remainder taken from reference TRBV19 and TRBJ1-1, is DGGITQSPKYLFRKEGQNVTLSCEQNLNHDAMYWYRQDPGQGLRLIYYSQIVNDFQKGDIAEGYSVSREKKESFPLTVTSAQKNPTAFYLCASSIADLNTEAFFGQGTRLTVV.

The CDR3 here is CASSSYRGSNEKLFF. The CDR3 DNA sequence: TGTGCCAGCAGTTCATACAGGGGATCTAATGAAAAACTGTTTTTT. This chain uses TRBV6-5 with TRBJ1-4; 7 bases fit TRBD1. The CDR3 runs 15 residues. The germline V gene has CDR1 MNHEY and CDR2 SVGAGI. V lost 4 bases to trimming and J lost 3 bases; unmatched junction nucleotides: 5.

Comment on this clone: Other DNA sequences of this sample code for an identical CDR3. The chain is built from TRBV19 and TRBJ2-3; 7 bases fit TRBD2. Trimming took 3 bases from V and 1 from J; bases not matched to a gene: 4. Germline V lookup: CDR1 LNHDA, CDR2 SQIVND (reference sequence). The CDR3 sequence is 15 residues long. This CDR3 is CASSIWGGGTDTQYF. The CDR3 nucleotides are TGTGCCAGTAGTATCTGGGGAGGGGGCACAGATACGCAGTATTTT.

This clone was recorded only once. This chain links TRBV7-9 with TRBJ2-5; D is undetermined. The CDR3 spans 13 residues. Trimming stripped 4 bases from V and 5 bases from J, with 11 bases between. CDR1 is SEHNR and CDR2 is FQNEAQ in the germline V gene (reference sequence). The CDR3 coding sequence is TGTGCCAGCAGCTCCGACTTAGGGGAGACCCAGTACTTC. Its protein product is CASSSDLGETQYF.

This clone has just one count. V and J are TRBV5-4 and TRBJ2-3; 8 bases map to TRBD2. The CDR3 runs 16 residues. The J segment lost 5 bases and the V segment lost 4 bases, leaving 12 bases of the junction unmatched. The V gene's germline CDR1 is SGHNT and CDR2 YYREEE (reference sequence). CDR3 bases: TGTGCCAGCAGCCTGGATGGGCGGGAGGCCCAAGATACGCAGTATTTT. Translated, it gives CASSLDGREAQDTQYF.

This chain connects TRBV7-3 to TRBJ2-1; the D gene is possibly TRBD2 (5 bases). CDR3 length: 13 amino acids. The V gene lost 4 bases and the J gene lost 9 bases, with 13 bases spanning the gap. CDR1 and CDR2 (germline): SGHTA, FQGTGA. The CDR3 here is CASSSSGGSEQFF. CDR3 nucleotides: TGTGCCAGCAGCTCATCAGGAGGTAGTGAGCAGTTCTTC.

The chain couples TRBV5-6 to TRBJ2-7, with D possibly called TRBD1 or TRBD2 (7 bases each). The germline V gene has CDR1 SGHDT and CDR2 YYEEEE. The V gene lost 0 bases and the J gene lost 3 bases, with 16 bases spanning the gap. CDR3 length: 16 residues. CDR3 in DNA: TGTGCCAGCAGCTTGGGGCCCCAGGGGGGGTTCTACGAGCAGTACTTC. Translation: CASSLGPQGGFYEQYF.

This rearrangement joins TRBV28 to TRBJ2-1, with TRBD1 as a possible D gene (6 bases). Germline values: CDR1 MDHEN, CDR2 SYDVKM. The CDR3 is made up of 15 amino acids. The V and J ends lost 6 bases and 4 bases respectively, with 16 bases between them. CDR3 coding DNA: TGTGCCAGCAGGAACAGGGCATTGTCGTACAATGAGCAGTTCTTC. Translation gives CASRNRALSYNEQFF.